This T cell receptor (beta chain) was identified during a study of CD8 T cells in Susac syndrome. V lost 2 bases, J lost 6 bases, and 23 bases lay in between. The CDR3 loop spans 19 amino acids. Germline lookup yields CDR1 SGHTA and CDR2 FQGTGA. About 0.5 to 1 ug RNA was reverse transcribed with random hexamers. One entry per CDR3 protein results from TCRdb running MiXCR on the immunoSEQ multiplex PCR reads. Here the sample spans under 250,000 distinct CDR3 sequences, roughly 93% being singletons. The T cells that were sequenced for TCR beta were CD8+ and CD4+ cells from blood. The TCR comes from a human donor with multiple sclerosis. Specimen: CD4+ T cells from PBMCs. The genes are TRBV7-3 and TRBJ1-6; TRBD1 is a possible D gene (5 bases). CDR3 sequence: CASSLGLLRVWYFNSPLHF. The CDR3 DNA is TGTGCCAGCAGCTTAGGATTACTCAGGGTCTGGTATTTTAATTCACCCCTCCACTTT.